This TCR beta chain is from a study of OX40 agonist ivuxolimab in advanced cancers. The study, taken as a whole, reports: Also present in some nonresponders was a low level of normalized T-cell clonal expansion.

With regard to this clone: Antigen unknown.

V gave up 5 bases and J gave up 0 bases; unmatched junction bases: 4. This CDR3 comprises 15 residues. From germline, CDR1 is PRHDT and CDR2 FYEKMQ (reference sequence). Clones were sequenced by immunoSEQ multiplex PCR, and TCRdb holds only the in-frame ones, with some missing. The sample contains approximately 15,000 clones, 65% to 80% of which appear only once. The sequence came from an adult with an advanced solid tumor such as melanoma, head and neck, liver or kidney cancer. Sample: CD4+ or CD8+ T cells sorted from blood, taken in a trial of the OX40 agonist ivuxolimab. This chain links TRBV13 with TRBJ2-1; 7 nucleotides align to TRBD2. For the CDR3, the DNA is TGTGCCAGCAGCCCCTTAGCGGGCTCCTACAATGAGCAGTTCTTC. This gives the protein CASSPLAGSYNEQFF.